This T cell receptor beta chain was obtained from a study of blood T cells in healthy people across ages. The study's findings and limits: Unsorted PBMCs ruled out conclusive naive versus antigen-experienced comparison. Versus aged donors, long-lived donors had higher diversity and more naive CD4+ cells.

Through a sample-barcoded 5' primer and a J-beta primer mix, a second PCR was run for 7 to 11 cycles. Via MiXCR, TCRdb re-called the 5' RACE reads, giving one row per CDR3 protein. The sample gives about 1,800,000 distinct CDR3 sequences, 28% of which show up once; about 7.7% is in the top ten. This clonotype has at least ten counts. What it binds is not known. Every donor contributed about 10 milliliters of peripheral blood by blood draw. Whenever a sample was processed, at least 7 million PBMCs were isolated. This TCR was sampled from a woman in her thirties in good health. Material: blood.

Here the CDR3 DNA reads TGTGCCAGCAGCCCACAAGGGGGGGGACTCCTCTCCTACGAGCAGTACTTC. Its translation is CASSPQGGGLLSYEQYF. The chain links TRBV9 to TRBJ2-7; possibly TRBD2 for D (7 bases). Germline V gene sequence: CDR1 SGDLS, CDR2 YYNGEE. V was shortened by 4 bases and J by 0 bases, with 20 bases between the two germline ends. CDR3 length: 17 amino acids. Based on the CDR3 plus reference TRBV9 and TRBJ2-7, the full variable domain is DSGVTQTPKHLITATGQRVTLRCSPRSGDLSVYWYQQSLDQGLQFLIQYYNGEERAKGNILERFSAQQFPDLHSELNLSSLELGDSALYFCASSPQGGGLLSYEQYFGPGTRLTVT.